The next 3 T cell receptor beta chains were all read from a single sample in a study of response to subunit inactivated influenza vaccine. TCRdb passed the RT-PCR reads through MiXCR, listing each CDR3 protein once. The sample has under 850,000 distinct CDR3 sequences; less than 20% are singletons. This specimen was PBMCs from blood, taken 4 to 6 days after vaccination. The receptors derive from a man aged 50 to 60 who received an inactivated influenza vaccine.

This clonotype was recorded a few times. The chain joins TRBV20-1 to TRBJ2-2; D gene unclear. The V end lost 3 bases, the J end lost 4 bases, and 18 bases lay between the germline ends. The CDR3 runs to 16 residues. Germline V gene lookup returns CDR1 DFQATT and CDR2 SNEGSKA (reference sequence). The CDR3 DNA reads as TGCAGTGCTAGGCCAGCATTTTCAAAGTTCACCGGGGAGCTGTTTTTT. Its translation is CSARPAFSKFTGELFF.

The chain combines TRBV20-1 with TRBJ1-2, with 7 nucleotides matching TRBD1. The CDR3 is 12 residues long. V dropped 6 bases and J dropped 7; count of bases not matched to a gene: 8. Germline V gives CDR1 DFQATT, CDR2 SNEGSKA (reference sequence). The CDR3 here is CSAVLQGSGYTF. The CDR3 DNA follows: TGCAGTGCCGTTCTACAGGGGAGTGGCTACACCTTC.

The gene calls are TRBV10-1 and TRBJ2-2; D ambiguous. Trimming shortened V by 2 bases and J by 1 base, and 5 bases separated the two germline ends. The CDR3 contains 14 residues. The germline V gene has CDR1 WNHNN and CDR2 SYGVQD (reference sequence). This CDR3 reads CASSENWNTGELFF. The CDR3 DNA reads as TGCGCCAGCAGTGAGAACTGGAACACCGGGGAGCTGTTTTTT.